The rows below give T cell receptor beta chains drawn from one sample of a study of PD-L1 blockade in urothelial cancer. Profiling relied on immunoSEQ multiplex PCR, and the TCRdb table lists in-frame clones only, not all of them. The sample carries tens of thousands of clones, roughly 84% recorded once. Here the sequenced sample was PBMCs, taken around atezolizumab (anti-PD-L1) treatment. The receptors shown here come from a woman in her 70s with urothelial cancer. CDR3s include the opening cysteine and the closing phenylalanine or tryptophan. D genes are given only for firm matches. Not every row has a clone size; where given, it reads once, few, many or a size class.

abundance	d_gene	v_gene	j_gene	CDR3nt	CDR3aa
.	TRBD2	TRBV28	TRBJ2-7	TGTGCCAGCAGTTCGGGACTAGCGGGGTTCTCCTACGAGCAGTACTTC	CASSSGLAGFSYEQYF
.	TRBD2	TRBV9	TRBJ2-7	TGTGCCAGCAGCGCGGGACTAGCGGGAGGACTGTACGAGCAGTACTTC	CASSAGLAGGLYEQYF
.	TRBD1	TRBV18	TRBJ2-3	TGTGCCAGCTCGGGACAGAACACAGATACGCAGTATTTT	CASSGQNTDTQYF
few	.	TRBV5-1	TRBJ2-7	TGCGCCAGCAGCCCGGGACAACTCCACTCCTACGAGCAGTACTTC	CASSPGQLHSYEQYF
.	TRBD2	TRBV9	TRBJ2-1	TGTGCCAGCAGCGTAGGAATCCTAGCGGGAGAGCTAGGAAATGAGCAGTTCTTC	CASSVGILAGELGNEQFF
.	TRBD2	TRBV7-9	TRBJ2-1	TGTGCCAGCAGCTCCGGCGGGGGTCACAATGAGCAGTTCTTC	CASSSGGGHNEQFF
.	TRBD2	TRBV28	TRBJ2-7	TGTGCCAGCAGGGTAACCCTGGGACTAGCGGCGACCGAGGGGTACTTC	CASRVTLGLAATEGYF
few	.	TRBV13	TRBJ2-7	TGTGCCAGCAGCTTAGAACAGGGTTCAACCCCCTACGAGCAGTACTTC	CASSLEQGSTPYEQYF
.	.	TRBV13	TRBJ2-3	TGTGCCAGCACGGAGGGAGATACGCAGTATTTT	CASTEGDTQYF
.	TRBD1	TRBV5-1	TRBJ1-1	TGCGCCAGCAGGGGACAGGGGATGAACACTGAAGCTTTCTTT	CASRGQGMNTEAFF
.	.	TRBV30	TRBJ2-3	TGTGCCTGGAGATTCCGGGGTTTAAGCACAGATACGCAGTATTTT	CAWRFRGLSTDTQYF
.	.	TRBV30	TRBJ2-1	TGTGCCTGGAGTGTAGGGGCTAGCGTGTACAATGAGCAGTTCTTC	CAWSVGASVYNEQFF
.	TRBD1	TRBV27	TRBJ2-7	TGTGCCAGCAGTTTAGGGTTGGGACAGGGCTACGAGCAGTACTTC	CASSLGLGQGYEQYF
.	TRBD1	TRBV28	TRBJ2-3	TGTGCCAGCAGCCCCCCCGAGGGGGCCCGCACAGATACGCAGTATTTT	CASSPPEGARTDTQYF
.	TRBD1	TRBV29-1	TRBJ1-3	TGCAGCGTTGGTACAGGGGGCTCTGGAAACACCATATATTTT	CSVGTGGSGNTIYF
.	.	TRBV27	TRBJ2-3	TGTGCCAGCAGTTTGGCCCCCGGGAACACAGATACGCAGTATTTT	CASSLAPGNTDTQYF
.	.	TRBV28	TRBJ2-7	TGTGCCAGCAGTTTTGCGGGCTACGAGCAGTACTTC	CASSFAGYEQYF
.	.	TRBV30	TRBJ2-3	TGTGCCTGGAGGCTGCGGGGAATCACAGATACGCAGTATTTT	CAWRLRGITDTQYF
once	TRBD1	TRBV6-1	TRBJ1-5	TGTGCCAGCAGAGCTGGACAGGGGGTAGGTCAGCCCCAGCATTTT	CASRAGQGVGQPQHF
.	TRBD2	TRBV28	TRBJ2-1	TGTGCCAGCAGTACCCCCGGACTAGCGGGAAGTCCCTACAATGAGCAGTTCTTC	CASSTPGLAGSPYNEQFF
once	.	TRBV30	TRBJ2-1	TGTGCCTGGAGCCGACTAGAACGATACGGTGAGCAGTTCTTC	CAWSRLERYGEQFF
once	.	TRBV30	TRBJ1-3	TGTGCCTGGAGTGGAACTGGGGGCTCTGGAAACACTATATATTTT	CAWSGTGGSGNTIYF
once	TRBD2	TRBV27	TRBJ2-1	TGTGCCAGCAGTTTTGGACTAGCGGGTTACAATGAGCAGTTCTTC	CASSFGLAGYNEQFF
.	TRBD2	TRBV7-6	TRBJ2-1	TGTGCCAGCAGCCCCCGGGGGGTCTTAGGGCCCTACAATGAGCAGTTCTTC	CASSPRGVLGPYNEQFF
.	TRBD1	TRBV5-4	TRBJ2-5	TGTGCCAGCAGCTCCCCCCGACAGGGGGCAGGACAAGAGACCCAGTACTTC	CASSSPRQGAGQETQYF
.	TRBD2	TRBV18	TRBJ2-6	TGTGCCAGCTCACCACGGGGACTAGCGGGAGATTCCGGGGCCAACGTCCTGACTTTC	CASSPRGLAGDSGANVLTF
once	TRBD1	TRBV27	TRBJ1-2	TGTGCCAGCAGTTTGGGGCCGGGACAGGGTTTCTATGGCTACACCTTC	CASSLGPGQGFYGYTF
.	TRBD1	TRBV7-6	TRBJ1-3	TGTGCCAGCAGCCCGCTGACAGGGTTCGGAAACACCATATATTTT	CASSPLTGFGNTIYF
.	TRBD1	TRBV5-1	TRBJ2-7	TGCGCCAGCAGATCCGGGACAGGTACCGAGCAGTACTTC	CASRSGTGTEQYF
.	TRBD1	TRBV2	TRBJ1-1	TGTGCCAGCAGTGGTGAGGGGGCTGGCACTGAAGCTTTCTTT	CASSGEGAGTEAFF
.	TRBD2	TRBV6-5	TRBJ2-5	TGTGCCAGCAGTAGCGGGGGGGTTATCCAAGAGACCCAGTACTTC	CASSSGGVIQETQYF
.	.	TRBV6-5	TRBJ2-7	TGTGCCAGCAGTTCGGACAAGTACGAGCAGTACTTC	CASSSDKYEQYF
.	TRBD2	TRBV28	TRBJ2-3	TGTGCCAGCAGTCCCTCTTTCGGACTAGCGGGCGGAGATACGCAGTATTTT	CASSPSFGLAGGDTQYF
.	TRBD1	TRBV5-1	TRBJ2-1	TGCGCCAGCAGCAGGGGACAGGGAGCCTACAATGAGCAGTTCTTC	CASSRGQGAYNEQFF
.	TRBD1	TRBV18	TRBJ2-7	TGTGCCAGCTCACCGCAGATAGGGGGCACTATATCCTACGAGCAGTACTTC	CASSPQIGGTISYEQYF
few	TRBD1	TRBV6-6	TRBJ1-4	TGTGCCAGCAGATCAATCGGACAGGGAGCTGAAAAACTGTTTTTT	CASRSIGQGAEKLFF
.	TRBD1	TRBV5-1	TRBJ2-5	TGCGCCAGCAGCAGGACAGGGGAGACCCAGTACTTC	CASSRTGETQYF
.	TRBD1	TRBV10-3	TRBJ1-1	TGTGCCATCAGTCTGACAGGGGGGAACACTGAAGCTTTCTTT	CAISLTGGNTEAFF
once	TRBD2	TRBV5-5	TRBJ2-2	TGTGCCAGCAGCTCTCTAGCGGACAACACCGGGGAGCTGTTTTTT	CASSSLADNTGELFF
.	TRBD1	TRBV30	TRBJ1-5	TGTGCCTGGAGTGCAGGGGGCGATCAGCCCCAGCATTTT	CAWSAGGDQPQHF
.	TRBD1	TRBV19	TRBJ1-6	TGTGCCAGTAGTAGTGGACAGGGAGATAATTCACCCCTCCACTTT	CASSSGQGDNSPLHF
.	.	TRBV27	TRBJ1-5	TGTGCCAGCTCCCCCCAGGTACACTTAACTGATAGCAATCAGCCCCAGCATTTT	CASSPQVHLTDSNQPQHF
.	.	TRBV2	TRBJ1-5	TGTGCCAGCAGTGGTTCACAGGTTAATCAGCCCCAGCATTTT	CASSGSQVNQPQHF